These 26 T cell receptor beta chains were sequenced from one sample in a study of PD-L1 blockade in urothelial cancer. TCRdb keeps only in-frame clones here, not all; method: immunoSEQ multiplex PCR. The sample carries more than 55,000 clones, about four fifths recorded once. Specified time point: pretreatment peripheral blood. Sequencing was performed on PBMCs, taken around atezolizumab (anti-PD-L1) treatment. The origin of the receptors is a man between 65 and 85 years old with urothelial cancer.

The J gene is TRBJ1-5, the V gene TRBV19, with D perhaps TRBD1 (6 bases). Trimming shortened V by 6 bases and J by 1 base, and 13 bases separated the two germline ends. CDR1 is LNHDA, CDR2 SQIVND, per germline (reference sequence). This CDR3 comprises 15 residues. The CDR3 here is CASRGRQGSNQPQHF. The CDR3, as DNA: TGTGCCAGTAGGGGCAGGCAGGGGAGCAATCAGCCCCAGCATTTT.

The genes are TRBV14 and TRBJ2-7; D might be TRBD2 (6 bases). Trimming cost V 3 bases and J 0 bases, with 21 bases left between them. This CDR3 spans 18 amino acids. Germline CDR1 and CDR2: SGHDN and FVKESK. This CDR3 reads CASSHRRGSSEFSYEQYF. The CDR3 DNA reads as TGTGCCAGCAGCCACAGACGAGGGTCTAGCGAGTTCTCCTACGAGCAGTACTTC.

CDR3 residues: CASSVAVNTEAFF. CDR3 coding DNA: TGTGCCAGCAGCGTAGCAGTGAACACTGAAGCTTTCTTT. V gene TRBV9 combines with J gene TRBJ1-1; no definite D call. The V gene's germline CDR1 is SGDLS and CDR2 YYNGEE. The CDR3 consists of 13 residues. The V end was cut by 0 bases, the J end by 0 bases, with 3 bases between.

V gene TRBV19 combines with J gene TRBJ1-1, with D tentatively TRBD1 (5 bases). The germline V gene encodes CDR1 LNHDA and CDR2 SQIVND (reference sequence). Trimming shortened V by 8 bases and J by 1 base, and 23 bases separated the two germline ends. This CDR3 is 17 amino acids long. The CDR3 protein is CASASGREGFKNTEAFF. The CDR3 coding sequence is TGTGCCAGTGCCTCTGGCAGGGAGGGTTTTAAGAACACTGAAGCTTTCTTT.

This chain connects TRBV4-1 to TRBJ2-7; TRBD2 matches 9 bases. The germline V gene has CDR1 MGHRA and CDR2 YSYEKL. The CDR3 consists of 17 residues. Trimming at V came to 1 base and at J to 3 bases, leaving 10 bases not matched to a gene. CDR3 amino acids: CASSQGSSGRGNYEQYF. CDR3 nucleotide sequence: TGCGCCAGCAGCCAAGGGAGTAGCGGGAGAGGTAACTACGAGCAGTACTTC.

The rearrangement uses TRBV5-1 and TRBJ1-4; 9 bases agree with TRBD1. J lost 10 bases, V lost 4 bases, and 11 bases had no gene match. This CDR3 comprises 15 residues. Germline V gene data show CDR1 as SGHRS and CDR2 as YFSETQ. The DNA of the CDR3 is TGCGCCAGCAGCCCCCGGACAGGGGCGGTTGTAAAACTGTTTTTT. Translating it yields CASSPRTGAVVKLFF.

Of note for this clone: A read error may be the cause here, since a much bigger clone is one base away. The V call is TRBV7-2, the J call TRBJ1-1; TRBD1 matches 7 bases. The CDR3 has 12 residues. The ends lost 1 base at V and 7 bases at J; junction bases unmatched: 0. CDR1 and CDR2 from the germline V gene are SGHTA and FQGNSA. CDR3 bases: TGTGCCAGCAGCTTAGACAGGGGTGAAGCTTTCTTT. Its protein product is CASSLDRGEAFF.

The DNA of the CDR3 is TGCGCCAGCAGCCTGGAGGTAACAGGGGATGGGGGTGAAGCTTTCTTT. Amino acids: CASSLEVTGDGGEAFF. The chain has TRBV5-1 and TRBJ1-1, with 7 bases fitting TRBD1. Germline loops: CDR1 SGHRS, CDR2 YFSETQ. The CDR3 has 16 residues. V shed 4 bases, J shed 7 bases, and the junction held 16 bases outside the gene matches.

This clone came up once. As DNA, the CDR3 is TGTGCCAGCAGCGTGGGACTAGCGGGAAGTTACGAGCAGTACTTC. As protein: CASSVGLAGSYEQYF. The rearrangement links TRBV4-2 to TRBJ2-7, with 13 bases matching TRBD2. Germline V gene lookup returns CDR1 LGHNA and CDR2 YNFKEQ. This CDR3 has 15 residues. With V trimmed by 5 bases and J by 4 bases, 5 bases remained unmatched.

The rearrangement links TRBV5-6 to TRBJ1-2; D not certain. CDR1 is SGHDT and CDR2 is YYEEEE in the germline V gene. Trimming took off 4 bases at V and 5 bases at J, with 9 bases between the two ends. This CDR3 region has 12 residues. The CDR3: CASSNRGYGYTF. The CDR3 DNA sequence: TGTGCCAGCAGCAATCGAGGGTATGGCTACACCTTC.

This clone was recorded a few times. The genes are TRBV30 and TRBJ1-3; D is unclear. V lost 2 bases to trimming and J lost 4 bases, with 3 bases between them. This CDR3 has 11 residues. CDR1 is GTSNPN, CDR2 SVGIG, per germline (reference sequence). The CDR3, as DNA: TGTGCCTGGAGTTCAGGAAACACCATATATTTT. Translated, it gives CAWSSGNTIYF.

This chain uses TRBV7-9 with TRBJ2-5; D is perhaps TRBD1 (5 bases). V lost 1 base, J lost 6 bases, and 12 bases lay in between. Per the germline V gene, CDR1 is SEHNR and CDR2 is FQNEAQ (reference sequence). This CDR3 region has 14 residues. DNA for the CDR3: TGTGCCAGCAGCTTAGAAGCAGGGTTGCAGACCCAGTACTTC. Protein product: CASSLEAGLQTQYF.

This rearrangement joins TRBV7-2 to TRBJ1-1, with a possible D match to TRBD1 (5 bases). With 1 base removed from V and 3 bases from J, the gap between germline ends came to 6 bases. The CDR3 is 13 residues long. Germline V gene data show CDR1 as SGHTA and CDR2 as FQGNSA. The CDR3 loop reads CASSLEGDTEAFF. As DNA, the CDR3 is TGTGCCAGCAGCTTAGAAGGGGACACTGAAGCTTTCTTT.

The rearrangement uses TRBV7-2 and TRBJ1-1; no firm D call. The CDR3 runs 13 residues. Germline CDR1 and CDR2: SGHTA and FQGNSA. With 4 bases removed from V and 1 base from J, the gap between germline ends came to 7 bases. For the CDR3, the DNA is TGTGCCAGCAGCTACCGGGAGAACACTGAAGCTTTCTTT. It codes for CASSYRENTEAFF.

The CDR3 spells CSVDTGAAYEQYF. The CDR3 coding sequence is TGCAGCGTTGACACAGGGGCCGCCTACGAGCAGTACTTC. The chain employs TRBV29-1 and TRBJ2-7; 7 bases are a match to TRBD1. The V gene end was trimmed by 3 bases and the J gene end by 2 bases; junction bases not matched to a gene: 4. The CDR3 totals 13 residues. CDR1 is SQVTM, CDR2 ANQGSEA, per germline.

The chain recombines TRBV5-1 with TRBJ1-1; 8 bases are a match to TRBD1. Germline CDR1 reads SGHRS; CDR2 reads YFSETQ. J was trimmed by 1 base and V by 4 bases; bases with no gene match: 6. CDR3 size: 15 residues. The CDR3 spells CASSVGQGGNTEAFF. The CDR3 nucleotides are TGCGCCAGCAGCGTAGGACAGGGTGGGAACACTGAAGCTTTCTTT.

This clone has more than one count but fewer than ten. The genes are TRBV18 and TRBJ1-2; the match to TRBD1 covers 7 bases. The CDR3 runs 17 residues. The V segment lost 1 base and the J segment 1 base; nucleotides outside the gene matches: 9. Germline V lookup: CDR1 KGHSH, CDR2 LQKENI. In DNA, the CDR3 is TGTGCCAGCTCACCACGGGTCGGACAGGACCATAACTATGGCTACACCTTC. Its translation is CASSPRVGQDHNYGYTF. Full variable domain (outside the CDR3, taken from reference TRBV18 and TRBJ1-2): NAGVMQNPRHLVRRRGQEARLRCSPMKGHSHVYWYRQLPEEGLKFMVYLQKENIIDESGMPKERFSAEFPKEGPSILRIQQVVRGDSAAYFCASSPRVGQDHNYGYTFGSGTRLTVV.

CDR3 sequence (DNA): TGTGCCAGCATATTGGACTCCCCGGGGGATACGCAGTATTTT. Amino acids: CASILDSPGDTQYF. V and J are TRBV6-1 and TRBJ2-3; tentative D call: TRBD2 (5 bases). Germline values: CDR1 MNHNS, CDR2 SASEGT. CDR3 length: 14 residues. Trimming took off 7 bases at V and 6 bases at J, with 17 bases between the two ends.

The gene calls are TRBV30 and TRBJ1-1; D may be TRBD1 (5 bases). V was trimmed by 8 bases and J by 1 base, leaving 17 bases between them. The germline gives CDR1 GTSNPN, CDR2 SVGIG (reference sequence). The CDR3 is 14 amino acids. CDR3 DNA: TGTGCCGCGCGGGAGGGGCTTAGGAACACTGAAGCTTTCTTT. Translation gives CAAREGLRNTEAFF.

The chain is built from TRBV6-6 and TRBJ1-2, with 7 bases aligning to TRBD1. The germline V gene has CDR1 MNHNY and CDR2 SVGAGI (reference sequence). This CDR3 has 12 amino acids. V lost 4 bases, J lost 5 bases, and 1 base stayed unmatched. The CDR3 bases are TGTGCCAGCAGTTCACAGGGGTATGGCTACACCTTC. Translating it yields CASSSQGYGYTF.

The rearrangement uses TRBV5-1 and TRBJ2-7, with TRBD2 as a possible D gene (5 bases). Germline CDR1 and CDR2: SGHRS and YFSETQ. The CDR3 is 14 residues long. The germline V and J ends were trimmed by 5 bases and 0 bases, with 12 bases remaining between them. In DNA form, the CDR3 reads TGCGCCAGCAGGGTCAAGGACTCCTCCTACGAGCAGTACTTC. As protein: CASRVKDSSYEQYF.

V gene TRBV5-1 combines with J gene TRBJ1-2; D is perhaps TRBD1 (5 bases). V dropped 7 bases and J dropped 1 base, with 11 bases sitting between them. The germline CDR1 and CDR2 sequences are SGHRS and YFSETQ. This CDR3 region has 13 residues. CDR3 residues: CASSSGGNYGYTF. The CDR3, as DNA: TGCGCCAGCTCCTCGGGGGGTAACTATGGCTACACCTTC.

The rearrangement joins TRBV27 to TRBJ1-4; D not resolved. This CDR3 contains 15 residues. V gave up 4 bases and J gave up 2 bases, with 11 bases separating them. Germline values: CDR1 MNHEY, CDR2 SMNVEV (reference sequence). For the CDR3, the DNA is TGTGCCAGCAGTTCTCGGGATTCGACTAATGAAAAACTGTTTTTT. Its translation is CASSSRDSTNEKLFF.

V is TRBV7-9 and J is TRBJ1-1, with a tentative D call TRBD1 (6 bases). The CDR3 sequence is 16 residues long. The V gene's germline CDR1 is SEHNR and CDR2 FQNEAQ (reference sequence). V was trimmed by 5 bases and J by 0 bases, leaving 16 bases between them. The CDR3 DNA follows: TGTGCCAGCAGCCCATTCAGGGCAGGGGTGAACACTGAAGCTTTCTTT. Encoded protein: CASSPFRAGVNTEAFF.

CDR3 nucleotide sequence: TGTGCCAGCAGTTGGGGGACAGAAAAAGAGACCCAGTACTTC. Encoded protein: CASSWGTEKETQYF. J is TRBJ2-5 and V is TRBV11-2; TRBD1 aligns across 7 bases. The CDR3 is 14 amino acids. Germline-derived CDR1 and CDR2 are SGHAT and FQNNGV. V lost 6 bases to trimming and J lost 3 bases; unmatched junction nucleotides: 7.

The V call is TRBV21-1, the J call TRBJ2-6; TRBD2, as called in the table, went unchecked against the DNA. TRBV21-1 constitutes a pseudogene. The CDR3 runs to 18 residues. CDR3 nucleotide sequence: TGTGCCAGCAGCAAAGTTCGGGGTTGGGACTCTGGGGCCAACGTCCTGACTTTC. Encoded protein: CASSKVRGWDSGANVLTF.